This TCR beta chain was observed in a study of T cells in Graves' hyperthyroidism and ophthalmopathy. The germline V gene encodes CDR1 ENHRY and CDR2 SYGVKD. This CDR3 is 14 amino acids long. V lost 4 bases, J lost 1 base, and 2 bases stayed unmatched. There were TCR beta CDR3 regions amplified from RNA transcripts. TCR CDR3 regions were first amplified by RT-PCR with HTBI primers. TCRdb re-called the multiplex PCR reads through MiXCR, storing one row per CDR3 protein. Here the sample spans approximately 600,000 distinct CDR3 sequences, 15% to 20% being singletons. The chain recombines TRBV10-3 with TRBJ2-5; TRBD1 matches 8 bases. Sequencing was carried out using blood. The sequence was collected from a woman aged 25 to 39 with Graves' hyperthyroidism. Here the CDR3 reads CAISAGQGQETQYF. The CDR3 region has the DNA TGTGCCATCAGTGCCGGACAGGGCCAAGAGACCCAGTACTTC.